This TCR beta chain was captured by sequencing in a study of immune evolution from preneoplasia to lung adenocarcinoma. With respect to this clone: The antigen is not known.

Study-wide findings and caveats: Clonality was highest in normal lung, lower in later-stage lesions apparently.

This table comes from immunoSEQ multiplex PCR, and its TCRdb copy is limited to in-frame clones, with some not included. The sample gives about 7,000 clones, 79% of which show up once; about 18% is in the top ten. Patients had resection in Japan or China between 2014 and 2017. The TCR originated in a person aged 70 to 85 with lung adenocarcinoma. The sequencing sample was made of FFPE adjacent normal lung tissue.

CDR3 in amino acids: CAWSVGRRNTEAFF. For the CDR3, the DNA is TGTGCCTGGAGTGTAGGTCGGAGAAACACTGAAGCTTTCTTT. This sequence joins TRBV30 and TRBJ1-1; D is ambiguous. The CDR3 is made up of 14 amino acids. Germline-derived CDR1 and CDR2 are GTSNPN and SVGIG (reference sequence). The germline V and J ends were trimmed by 0 bases and 2 bases, with 10 bases remaining between them.